The next 21 T cell receptor beta chains were all read from a single sample in a study of tumor-infiltrating lymphocytes in primary liver carcinoma. A primer matching the constant region was used to make TCR beta cDNA from approximately 0.45 ug of total RNA. ARM-PCR was slightly modified, and three nested multiplex PCR rounds with it gave rise to the TCR beta libraries. Forward primers for TRBV1-TRBV30 and a C-beta reverse primer served the first two PCR rounds, at 10 cycles each. A single record per CDR3 protein comes from TCRdb applying MiXCR to the multiplex PCR reads. The sample records more than 85,000 distinct CDR3 sequences, approximately 80% being singletons. For each extraction, RNA and DNA were obtained together from approximately 20-30 mg of unsorted bulk tissue. Input material: liver tumor tissue from sampling region 3. Specified subset: tumor region T3, left-lateral pole. The receptors originated from a man in his forties or fifties with primary liver carcinoma and hepatitis B virus infection.

On this clonotype: An end of the junction differs from the germline gene, which may be a read error. The chain combines TRBV29-1 with TRBJ2-5; the D gene could be TRBD1 or TRBD2 (5 bases each). This CDR3 region has 12 residues. CDR1 is SQVTM and CDR2 is ANQGSEA in the germline V gene. The CDR3 loop reads CGASGAQETRYF. The CDR3 region has the DNA TGCGGCGCGTCCGGGGCCCAAGAGACCCGGTACTTC.

The J gene is TRBJ2-7, the V gene TRBV13; D perhaps matches TRBD1 (5 bases). Per the germline V gene, CDR1 is PRHDT and CDR2 is FYEKMQ (reference sequence). The CDR3 is 14 residues long. V was shortened by 5 bases and J by 1 base, with 12 bases between the two germline ends. CDR3 sequence: CASSPWTRSYEQYV. In nucleotides, the CDR3 is TGTGCCAGCAGCCCGTGGACAAGATCCTACGAGCAGTACGTC.

This clonotype has just a few counts. Since no conserved phenylalanine or tryptophan closes the CDR3, a read error is the likely cause. The limits of the CDR3 on the DNA are not certain, so only TCRdb's listed CDR3 is given. The chain links TRBV20-1 to TRBJ2-7; TRBD1 is taken as the D call from the table, unchecked against the DNA. The CDR3 totals 12 residues, both ends included. Germline V gives CDR1 DFQATT, CDR2 SNEGSKA (reference sequence). CDR3 sequence reads: CSARIGGTGYSL.

About this clonotype: It is likely a read error, because the conserved phenylalanine at the end of the CDR3 is missing. The limits of the CDR3 on the DNA are not certain, so only TCRdb's listed CDR3 is given. The V call is TRBV5-6, the J call TRBJ2-5; no DNA check was done on the table's D call, TRBD1. A total of 15 residues make up the CDR3, ends included. The germline CDR1 and CDR2 sequences are SGHDT and YYEEEE. The CDR3 loop is CASSLDRGIQETQYI.

A note on this clonotype: At one boundary the junction diverges from the germline segment, which might be a read error. This chain connects TRBV6-2 or TRBV6-3 to TRBJ2-7; the D gene is possibly TRBD1 (6 bases). The CDR3 sequence is 14 residues long. Germline CDR1 is MNHEY and CDR2 is SVGEGT. The CDR3 protein is CASSLRYRAHEQYF. The CDR3 region has the DNA TGTGCCAGCAGTCTCCGGTACAGGGCCCACGAACAGTACTTC.

About this clonotype itself: A much larger clone lies a single base off, so this may be a read error. The chain combines TRBV20-1 with TRBJ1-6; D uncertain. The CDR3 sequence is 16 residues long. Trimming removed 0 bases at V and 7 bases at J, with 16 bases between. The V gene's germline CDR1 is DFQATT and CDR2 SNEGSKA (reference sequence). Written as DNA, the CDR3 is TGCAGTGCTAGAGATCAAGGCCATACGGGAAATTCACCCCTCCACTTT. It codes for CSARDQGHTGNSPLHF.

The V call is TRBV29-1, the J call TRBJ2-1, with D maybe TRBD1 (6 bases). Trimming took 8 bases from V and 9 from J, leaving 17 bases between them. CDR3 length: 12 residues. CDR1 and CDR2 from the germline V gene are SQVTM and ANQGSEA. The DNA of the CDR3 is TGCAGCAGACTACAGGGTTTCATTGAGCAGTTCTTC. Residues: CSRLQGFIEQFF.

As regards this clonotype: At one end, the junction sequence differs from germline, possibly due to a read error. This sequence joins TRBV28 and TRBJ2-3; D not certain. The CDR3 extends over 14 amino acids. Per the germline V gene, CDR1 is MDHEN and CDR2 is SYDVKM. CDR3 residues: CTSSPPPGTDTQYF. In DNA, the CDR3 is TGTACCAGCAGTCCCCCGCCCGGAACAGATACGCAGTATTTT.

On this clonotype: Germline is not matched at one junction end, which may reflect a read error. This CDR3 reads CASSVIAAGDTQYF. The DNA of the CDR3 is TGTGCCAGCAGCGTAATTGCGGCGGGAGATACACAGTATTTT. J is TRBJ2-3 and V is TRBV9, with 7 bases aligning to TRBD2. The CDR3 totals 14 residues. Per the germline V gene, CDR1 is SGDLS and CDR2 is YYNGEE.

The CDR3 DNA reads as TGTGCCAACAGCCGCTGGACTAGTGGGAGAAACACCGGGGAGCTGTTTTTT. The encoded protein is CANSRWTSGRNTGELFF. The chain has TRBV6-6 and TRBJ2-2; 7 positions match TRBD2. J gave up 2 bases and V 10 bases, and 16 bases lay outside the gene matches. Germline CDR1 reads MNHNY; CDR2 reads SVGAGI (reference sequence). The CDR3 extends over 17 amino acids.

This clonotype has a handful of counts. Given a much more abundant clone one base away, this may be a read error. The V gene is TRBV30, the J gene TRBJ2-7; D is perhaps TRBD1 or TRBD2 (5 bases each). The germline V and J ends were trimmed by 7 bases and 2 bases, with 18 bases remaining between them. CDR1 is GTSNPN and CDR2 is SVGIG in the germline V gene (reference sequence). This CDR3 region has 14 residues. The CDR3 DNA reads TGTGCCTTGGAGATACGGGACGGAGCCTACGAGCAGTACTTC. The encoded protein is CALEIRDGAYEQYF.

This clonotype was found many times. J is TRBJ2-5 and V is TRBV7-9; possibly TRBD2 for D (6 bases). CDR1 and CDR2 (germline): SEHNR, FQNEAQ (reference sequence). Trimming pared 5 bases from V and 0 bases from J, leaving 16 bases between. The CDR3 loop spans 16 amino acids. For the CDR3, the DNA is TGTGCCAGCAGCCTAGGCGGGGCTCCATACCAAGAGACCCAGTACTTC. Amino acids: CASSLGGAPYQETQYF.

This clonotype appeared once. Germline is not matched at one junction end, which may reflect a read error. This CDR3 reads CAISRGQGGEKMFF. The CDR3 coding sequence is TGCGCCATCAGCCGCGGACAGGGGGGAGAAAAAATGTTTTTT. The chain carries TRBV4-3 and TRBJ1-4, with 10 positions matching TRBD1. Germline CDR1 and CDR2: LGHNA and YSLEER. The CDR3 loop spans 14 amino acids.

This clonotype was observed once. In DNA, the CDR3 is TGCGCCAGCAGCCCAGACCCTAGTAGGAATTACTCCTACGGGCACTACTTC. Translating it yields CASSPDPSRNYSYGHYF. The V call is TRBV4-3, the J call TRBJ2-7; D is uncertain. Germline-derived CDR1 and CDR2 are LGHNA and YSLEER. CDR3 size: 17 residues. V lost 4 bases, J lost 13 bases, and 32 bases lay in between.

For this clonotype: Sequence at one end of the junction differs from germline and may be a read error. The gene calls are TRBV11-3 and TRBJ2-1, with D hard to call. Per germline, CDR1 SGHNT and CDR2 YENEEA. The CDR3 loop spans 12 amino acids. CDR3 in amino acids: CPSSLNANEEFF. The DNA for the CDR3 is TGCCCCAGCAGCTTAAATGCCAATGAGGAGTTCTTC. Full variable domain (rest looked up from reference TRBV11-3 and TRBJ2-1): EAGVVQSPRYKIIEKKQPVAFWCNPISGHNTLYWYLQNLGQGPELLIRYENEEAVDDSQLPKDRFSAERLKGVDSTLKIQPAELGDSAVYLCPSSLNANEEFFGPGTRLTVL.

Points on this clonotype: The junction departs from germline at one end; a sequencing error may be responsible. This chain links TRBV29-1 with TRBJ1-2; no reliable D call. The CDR3 extends over 13 amino acids. The V gene's germline CDR1 is SQVTM and CDR2 ANQGSEA. Here the CDR3 reads CSVPAASADGCTF. The CDR3 coding sequence is TGCAGCGTTCCAGCGGCCTCTGCGGACGGCTGCACCTTC.

As regards this clonotype: As the CDR3 is not closed by the conserved phenylalanine or tryptophan, this likely results from a read error. The chain has TRBV6-6 and TRBJ2-4, with D unresolved. Trimming shortened V by 6 bases and J by 4 bases, and 7 bases separated the two germline ends. The germline V gene has CDR1 MNHNY and CDR2 SVGAGI (reference sequence). CDR3 length: 12 residues. The CDR3 protein is CASSFTKNIQYY. The CDR3 DNA reads as TGTGCCAGCAGCTTCACTAAAAACATTCAGTACTAC.

A note on this clonotype: A read error is likely, as this CDR3 ends without the conserved phenylalanine or tryptophan. The chain carries TRBV6-1 and TRBJ1-1, with D unresolved. CDR1 is MNHNS and CDR2 is SASEGT in the germline V gene. The CDR3 sequence is 13 residues long. The CDR3 bases are TGTGCCAGCAGTGATGGTAGGAACACTGTAGCTTTCCTT. Translating gives CASSDGRNTVAFL.

Of note for this clonotype: The junction differs from germline at one of its ends, possibly a read error. The chain uses TRBV6-2 or TRBV6-3 and TRBJ2-5; D gene ambiguous. This CDR3 has 15 amino acids. The germline gives CDR1 MNHEY, CDR2 SVGEGT. In DNA form, the CDR3 reads TGTGCTAGCAGCCCCCTGCTAACGGGCGGAGAGACCCAGTACTTC. Protein sequence: CASSPLLTGGETQYF.

This clonotype has a single count. V is TRBV6-2 or TRBV6-3 and J is TRBJ2-7; D is ambiguous. Trimming pared 6 bases from V and 7 bases from J, leaving 19 bases between. Germline assignment: CDR1 MNHEY and CDR2 SVGEGT. The length of the CDR3 is 14 residues. CDR3 DNA: TGTGCCAGCAGCCTCCCGGAAAGGGCCCATGAGCAGTACTTC. Translating it yields CASSLPERAHEQYF.

The chain has TRBV2 and TRBJ1-1; perhaps TRBD1 as D (6 bases). The V gene's germline CDR1 is SNHLY and CDR2 FYNNEI. Trimming stripped 4 bases from V and 4 bases from J, with 16 bases between. The CDR3 has 15 residues. The CDR3 region is CASSGGTGSATEAFF. DNA for the CDR3: TGTGCCAGCAGTGGGGGTACAGGGTCAGCCACTGAAGCTTTCTTT.